One and the same sample provided the 11 T cell receptor beta chains below, sequenced in a study of CXCR3-negative and CXCR3-positive naive CD8 T cells. UMI-labeled TRB cDNA libraries were prepared by 5' RACE. TCRdb reprocessed the 5' RACE reads, with one entry per CDR3 protein and no DNA. The sample table sets out approximately 56,000 distinct CDR3 sequences. The sequencing input was memory CD8+ T cells from blood. Receptors originate from a human donor in good health. Some clones in this sample may be carry-over from other donors' samples.

The chain joins TRBV6-5 to TRBJ2-5; TCRdb's D call, TRBD1, is unchecked because there is no DNA. The CDR3 is 14 amino acids. The germline V gene has CDR1 MNHEY and CDR2 SVGAGI. CDR3 loop: CASSLQGGRETQYF.

The rearrangement joins TRBV29-1 to TRBJ2-4; the D gene TCRdb calls, TRBD1, cannot be checked with no DNA. This CDR3 has 12 residues. Germline V gene sequence: CDR1 SQVTM, CDR2 ANQGSEA. The CDR3 is CSVEGQGNIQYF.

The J gene is TRBJ2-2, the V gene TRBV3-1; the TRBD2 assignment by TCRdb is unverifiable without DNA. There are 17 residues in the CDR3. Germline CDR1 is LGHDT and CDR2 is YNNKEL (reference sequence). The CDR3 region is CASSQKMASGNTGELFF.

The chain couples TRBV29-1 to TRBJ2-1. Germline CDR1 is SQVTM and CDR2 is ANQGSEA. The CDR3 length is 11 residues. This chain's CDR3 is CSVEKLAEQFF.

The chain carries TRBV29-1 and TRBJ2-7; as DNA is missing, the TRBD2 call by TCRdb cannot be tested. There are 14 residues in the CDR3. CDR1 SQVTM and CDR2 ANQGSEA come from the germline V gene. The CDR3 protein is CSVEVGTTSYEQYF.

The chain combines TRBV7-2 with TRBJ2-7; the TCRdb call, TRBD1, lacks DNA for checking. This CDR3 comprises 13 residues. CDR1 is SGHTA, CDR2 FQGNSA, per germline. The CDR3 sequence is CASSPGQLYEQYF.

The rearrangement joins TRBV12-5 to TRBJ2-7. In germline, CDR1 is LGHNT, CDR2 FRNRAP. The CDR3 is 13 amino acids. The CDR3 sequence: CASSFGTVYEQYF.

J is TRBJ2-1 and V is TRBV6-4; TCRdb reports TRBD1, a call that lacks DNA to check it against. The CDR3 is 15 amino acids. Germline lookup yields CDR1 MRHNA and CDR2 SNTAGT. This CDR3 reads CASSAVGQGGSEQFF.

V and J are TRBV11-2 and TRBJ1-1; TCRdb proposes TRBD1, but this gene call is untestable without DNA. From germline, CDR1 is SGHAT and CDR2 FQNNGV. CDR3 size: 11 residues. CDR3 sequence reads: CASSPGHEAFF.

This chain joins TRBV28 and TRBJ2-3; TCRdb selects TRBD2, and the lack of DNA leaves this call unchecked. CDR3 length: 14 amino acids. Germline CDR1 and CDR2: MDHEN and SYDVKM. This chain's CDR3 is CASSWGREVDTQYF.

J is TRBJ2-3 and V is TRBV12-3 or TRBV12-4; TCRdb outputs TRBD1, but without DNA this stays unchecked. This CDR3 spans 15 amino acids. CDR3 sequence: CASSEGQGSTDTQYF.